These T cell receptor delta chains were read from a single sample in a study of human gamma delta and Vdelta1 T cells. TCRdb re-called clones from the PCR reads via CATT. The repertoire holds about 6,400 delta-chain clones, with around 41% as singletons. No antigen has been assigned to these receptors. Sequenced: Vdelta1 gamma-delta T cells from blood grown in culture (DOT cells). All receptors come from a human donor in good health. CDR3s include the opening cysteine and the closing phenylalanine or tryptophan. The D gene is left open where the match is weak. Rows may omit the clone size; those that give it use once, few, many or a size class.

D,J,V,size,CDR3
TRDD3,TRDJ1,TRDV1,few,CALGEPPLALWGIQNYTDKLIF
TRDD3,TRDJ1,TRDV1,few,CALGELSQQLTGGYADTDKLIF
-,TRDJ1,TRDV1,-,CALGELSSLRGIWYTDKLIF
TRDD3,TRDJ1,TRDV1,-,CALGTFPAFRKTGGLVYTDKLIF
TRDD3,TRDJ1,TRDV1,-,CALGEKHSHITFGGGYSILSLNKLIF
TRDD3,TRDJ1,TRDV1,few,CALGERGILPLGIRSRSDKLIF
-,TRDJ1,TRDV1,few,CALGERRPTSVWGRTDKLIF
-,TRDJ3,TRDV1,medium-sized,CALGAISGGPLSWDTRQMFF
TRDD3,TRDJ1,TRDV1,-,CALGELGLPDPSWGIALIKLIF
TRDD3,TRDJ1,TRDV1,-,CALGERPFPKVWGRTDKLIF
-,TRDJ2,TRDV1,-,CALGEMPSYPYWGQLTAQLFF
-,TRDJ1,TRDV1,few,CALGELILTAGWGIGTDKLIF
-,TRDJ1,TRDV3,-,CARWAVLYTDKLIF
-,TRDJ1,TRDV1,-,CALGDIMTGAEGDKLIF
TRDD3,TRDJ1,TRDV1,-,CALGELDLGTGGYAYPGVYTDKLIF
TRDD3,TRDJ1,TRDV1,-,CALAIFGAGGFQTDKLIF
TRDD3,TRDJ1,TRDV1,few,CALGERRSKTGVIGRGADKLIF
TRDD3,TRDJ1,TRDV1,few,CALGELTLRVYWGKNYTDKLIF
-,TRDJ1,TRDV1,-,CALGAFDKILRTDKLIF
TRDD3,TRDJ1,TRDV1,medium-sized,CALGEGGGPRYTDKLIF
TRDD3,TRDJ1,TRDV2,-,CACDTLGGLCGEELIF
TRDD3,TRDJ1,TRDV1,-,CALGLPWAMHAGGPSRTGGLTPSYTDKLIF
TRDD3,TRDJ1,TRDV1,-,CALGELRYLGAADKLIF
-,TRDJ1,TRDV1,few,CALGELVFLTVLRYTDKLIF
TRDD3,TRDJ1,TRDV1,-,CALGERVPTGDNPQADKLIF
TRDD3,TRDJ1,TRDV1,few,CALGELIFLGAGGFNKHDKLIF
TRDD3,TRDJ1,TRDV1,-,CALGGKRRLGDTKLIF
TRDD3,TRDJ1,TRDV1,-,CALGEEGQPLLGDNSHTDKLIF
TRDD3,TRDJ1,TRDV1,-,CALREPHLPRSYSPVLGDTQSRYTDKLIF
-,TRDJ1,TRDV1,-,CALGELVLPLWATGKLIF